This TCR beta chain came from a study of esophageal squamous cell carcinoma under preoperative chemotherapy. Study-wide background: TCR repertoires were profiled from both peripheral blood T cells and tumor-infiltrating lymphocytes.

TCRdb redid the calling of the PCR reads with MiXCR, one entry per CDR3 protein. The data hold some 16,000 distinct CDR3 sequences, with less than 65% observed a single time. Findings and caveats of the study: Peripheral T cells migrating into the tumor appeared to partly supply post-treatment tumor-infiltrating lymphocytes. Clonal contraction, more than amplification, hit abundant clones after paclitaxel-nedaplatin.

This clonotype showed up many times. The antigen is unknown. Documented time point: before preoperative PTX-NDP chemotherapy. Preoperative chemotherapy with paclitaxel-nedaplatin was given to patients before surgery. This material was obtained from a patient given preoperative chemotherapy. This TCR was recovered from a human donor with esophageal squamous cell carcinoma. The donor label of this sample is uncertain.

The CDR3 sequence: CASSEFVRIGLNTEAFF. The CDR3 DNA reads TGCGCCAGCAGTGAGTTCGTGAGGATCGGATTGAACACTGAAGCTTTCTTT. The chain couples TRBV10-1 to TRBJ1-1; no clear D gene. Trimming pared 1 base from V and 0 bases from J, leaving 15 bases between. Per the germline V gene, CDR1 is WNHNN and CDR2 is SYGVQD (reference sequence). The CDR3 is 17 residues long.